One and the same sample provided the 24 T cell receptor beta chains below, sequenced in a study of T cells in Graves' hyperthyroidism and ophthalmopathy (dated by TCRdb to between 2017 and 2020). Library generation was performed with multiplex PCR. The run used an Illumina HiSeq 2000. TCR beta CDR3 regions were amplified from RNA transcripts. A first-round RT-PCR of the TCR CDR3 used the HTBI primer set with the Qiagen OneStep RT-PCR kit. TCRdb's own reprocessing of the public reads used fastp at Q25 and MiXCR and kept productive beta chains. Every CDR3 protein is listed once, alongside the most common genes and DNA of its rows. This sample holds 300,000 to 400,000 distinct CDR3 sequences; 15% to 20% were observed only once. The ten largest clones add up to approximately 54% of the sample. Sequencing used blood. The receptors were sampled from a woman between 45 and 60 years old with Graves' hyperthyroidism.

The V and J genes are TRBV19 and TRBJ1-1, with 7 bases that match TRBD1. The CDR3 contains 15 residues. Germline V gives CDR1 LNHDA, CDR2 SQIVND (reference sequence). With V trimmed by 5 bases and J by 4 bases, 10 bases remained unmatched. The CDR3 sequence: CASSPGDSLSTEAFF. In DNA, the CDR3 is TGTGCCAGTAGTCCTGGGGACAGTCTCAGCACTGAAGCTTTCTTT.

The gene calls are TRBV4-1 and TRBJ2-3; unclear D gene. Trimming stripped 1 base from V and 5 bases from J, with 7 bases between. Per the germline V gene, CDR1 is MGHRA and CDR2 is YSYEKL. The CDR3 is 13 residues long. CDR3 nucleotide sequence: TGCGCCAGCAGCCAAGGAACCCAAGATACGCAGTATTTT. It encodes CASSQGTQDTQYF.

This clonotype showed up just once. V and J are TRBV11-2 and TRBJ2-1; 8 bases fit TRBD2. The junction had 9 bases not matched to a gene; V was cut back by 0 bases and J by 8 bases. CDR3 length: 16 residues. Germline assignment: CDR1 SGHAT and CDR2 FQNNGV. The CDR3 spells CASSLDSGLVIYEQFF. The CDR3 region has the DNA TGTGCCAGCAGCTTAGATTCGGGACTAGTTATATATGAGCAGTTCTTC.

The chain links TRBV20-1 to TRBJ2-7; 10 nucleotides align to TRBD2. Germline V gene data show CDR1 as DFQATT and CDR2 as SNEGSKA (reference sequence). The CDR3 sequence is 17 residues long. V lost 3 bases to trimming and J lost 6 bases; unmatched junction nucleotides: 17. The CDR3 sequence is CSASPPGEAGGPGEQYF. The CDR3, as DNA: TGCAGTGCTAGCCCGCCCGGTGAAGCGGGAGGGCCGGGCGAGCAGTACTTC.

This clonotype was recorded a few times. The V gene is TRBV6-2 or TRBV6-3, the J gene TRBJ2-1, with 7 bases fitting TRBD2. J gave up 5 bases and V 2 bases, and 3 bases lay outside the gene matches. CDR3 length equals 14 residues. Germline V gives CDR1 MNHEY, CDR2 SVGEGT. CDR3 DNA: TGTGCCAGCAGTTACGGCGCGGGAGACAATGAGCAGTTCTTC. Its translation: CASSYGAGDNEQFF.

The CDR3 is CASRPSLDLNTDTQYF. DNA for the CDR3: TGTGCCAGCAGACCCTCCTTAGACCTAAACACAGATACGCAGTATTTT. This chain connects TRBV25-1 to TRBJ2-3; no clear D gene. This CDR3 is 16 amino acids long. Trimming shortened V by 6 bases and J by 2 bases, and 18 bases separated the two germline ends. Per germline, CDR1 MGHDK and CDR2 SYGVNS. The whole variable domain, remainder taken from reference TRBV25-1 and TRBJ2-3, is EADIYQTPRYLVIGTGKKITLECSQTMGHDKMYWYQQDPGMELHLIHYSYGVNSTEKGDLSSESTVSRIRTEHFPLTLESARPSHTSQYLCASRPSLDLNTDTQYFGPGTRLTVL.

This clonotype was seen a few times. The V gene is TRBV13, the J gene TRBJ2-7; 10 bases fit TRBD1. CDR3 size: 14 residues. Germline V gene sequence: CDR1 PRHDT, CDR2 FYEKMQ (reference sequence). The V segment lost 5 bases and the J segment 5 bases; nucleotides outside the gene matches: 6. CDR3 protein: CASSARDRGNEQYF. CDR3 DNA sequence: TGTGCCAGCAGCGCCCGGGACAGGGGCAACGAGCAGTACTTC.

This clonotype occurred once. The chain uses TRBV10-3 and TRBJ1-5, with 9 bases lining up with TRBD1. The V segment lost 7 bases and the J segment 5 bases; nucleotides outside the gene matches: 3. In germline, CDR1 is ENHRY, CDR2 SYGVKD. The CDR3 sequence is 13 residues long. The CDR3: CAITDRGDQPQHF. The DNA of the CDR3 is TGTGCCATCACCGACAGGGGGGATCAGCCCCAGCATTTT.

This clonotype showed up many times. The CDR3 DNA follows: TGTGCCTGGAGTGTAAGATCCTTTAACTATGGCTACACCTTC. Translation: CAWSVRSFNYGYTF. The chain recombines TRBV30 with TRBJ1-2; D is undetermined. The CDR3 consists of 14 residues. V was pared by 0 bases and J by 1 base, with 9 bases between. Germline CDR1 is GTSNPN and CDR2 is SVGIG (reference sequence).

In this sample, this clonotype turned up a few times. The chain links TRBV28 to TRBJ1-6; D uncertain. The CDR3 runs to 14 residues. V was clipped by 3 bases and J by 9 bases, with 12 bases between them. The V gene's germline CDR1 is MDHEN and CDR2 SYDVKM. The CDR3 spells CASSFESLSSPLHF. The CDR3 DNA reads as TGTGCCAGCAGTTTCGAATCCCTCAGTTCACCCCTCCACTTT.

The genes are TRBV9 and TRBJ1-2; D gene ambiguous. Trimming shortened V by 3 bases and J by 4 bases, and 13 bases separated the two germline ends. The V gene's germline CDR1 is SGDLS and CDR2 YYNGEE. The CDR3 spans 14 residues. The CDR3 loop is CASSALGSLYGYTF. The CDR3 bases are TGTGCCAGCAGCGCACTGGGCTCTCTCTATGGCTACACCTTC.

The CDR3 DNA reads TGTGCCAGCAGACCAACTACAGGGGGAGGGTATGGCTACACCTTC. This codes for CASRPTTGGGYGYTF. The chain recombines TRBV6-1 with TRBJ1-2, with 8 bases that match TRBD1. CDR3 length: 15 amino acids. V lost 6 bases and J lost 5; bases outside the gene matches: 11. CDR1 and CDR2 from the germline V gene are MNHNS and SASEGT.

The gene calls are TRBV28 and TRBJ2-1; 11 nucleotides match TRBD2. Trimming removed 6 bases from V and 7 bases from J; junction bases left unmatched: 2. The length of the CDR3 is 13 residues. Germline V CDR1 and CDR2: MDHEN, SYDVKM. CDR3 sequence reads: CASRTSGINEQFF. For the CDR3, the DNA is TGTGCCAGCAGGACTAGCGGGATTAATGAGCAGTTCTTC.

V is TRBV7-9 and J is TRBJ1-2; 7 bases match TRBD1. V was pared by 7 bases and J by 6 bases, with 23 bases of the junction left unmatched. This CDR3 has 18 residues. CDR1 SEHNR and CDR2 FQNEAQ come from the germline V gene (reference sequence). The CDR3 spells CASNSDRDSIKFYDGYTF. The CDR3 region has the DNA TGTGCCAGCAACTCCGACCGGGACAGCATCAAATTTTATGATGGCTACACCTTC.

In its sample, this clonotype was seen many times. The rearrangement joins TRBV28 to TRBJ1-5; D not certain. Germline-derived CDR1 and CDR2 are MDHEN and SYDVKM. V lost 2 bases, J lost 3 bases, and 5 bases lay in between. The CDR3 is 13 amino acids. The CDR3 DNA is TGTGCCAGCAGTTTAGCGGACAATCAGCCCCAGCATTTT. Translation: CASSLADNQPQHF.

The J gene is TRBJ1-2, the V gene TRBV20-1; D possibly corresponds to TRBD1 (6 bases). Germline CDR1 is DFQATT and CDR2 is SNEGSKA (reference sequence). This CDR3 has 12 residues. Deletions cut 6 bases from V and 8 bases from J, with 16 bases between. The CDR3 DNA reads as TGCAGTGCAACCCGACAGGCTCGGGGCTACACCTTC. Translation: CSATRQARGYTF.

This clonotype appeared a few times. The chain combines TRBV5-8 with TRBJ2-2; no reliable D call. The CDR3 is made up of 13 amino acids. Trimming removed 2 bases from V and 3 bases from J, with 5 bases in between. Germline V gene data show CDR1 as SGHTS and CDR2 as YDEGEE. The CDR3: CASSFAYTGELFF. In DNA form, the CDR3 reads TGTGCCAGCAGCTTTGCCTACACCGGGGAGCTGTTTTTT.

The rearrangement uses TRBV2 and TRBJ2-5, with a weak D call TRBD1 (5 bases). This CDR3 spans 14 amino acids. V was trimmed by 7 bases and J by 2 bases, leaving 14 bases between them. CDR1 is SNHLY and CDR2 is FYNNEI in the germline V gene. CDR3: CASIGSRQQETQYF. CDR3 DNA sequence: TGTGCCAGCATTGGTTCCCGACAGCAAGAGACCCAGTACTTC.

The chain uses TRBV6-5 and TRBJ2-2; tentative D call: TRBD2 (5 bases). CDR3 length: 16 residues. The ends were cut back, 2 bases at V and 4 bases at J, with 14 bases in the middle. The germline CDR1 and CDR2 sequences are MNHEY and SVGAGI. CDR3 loop: CASSYPVASSTGELFF. In nucleotides, the CDR3 is TGTGCCAGCAGTTACCCGGTAGCGTCTAGCACCGGGGAGCTGTTTTTT.

This clonotype was seen a few times. The rearrangement links TRBV3-1 to TRBJ1-4, with TRBD1 as a possible D gene (5 bases). This CDR3 spans 14 amino acids. Looked up from germline, CDR1 is LGHDT and CDR2 is YNNKEL (reference sequence). The ends were cut back, 1 base at V and 7 bases at J, with 10 bases in the middle. The CDR3 spells CASSQVLGTEKLFF. CDR3 DNA: TGTGCCAGCAGCCAAGTGCTGGGGACTGAAAAACTGTTTTTT.

This clonotype has at least ten counts. The rearrangement links TRBV6-1 to TRBJ1-1; D possibly corresponds to TRBD1 (5 bases). The V end was cut by 7 bases, the J end by 5 bases, with 14 bases between. The V gene's germline CDR1 is MNHNS and CDR2 SASEGT. The CDR3 extends over 13 amino acids. The CDR3 nucleotides are TGTGCCAGCACGATGGGGGAGAGGACTGAAGCTTTCTTT. As protein: CASTMGERTEAFF.

This clonotype has more than one count but fewer than ten. The rearrangement links TRBV6-1 to TRBJ1-5, with D possibly being TRBD1 (6 bases). There are 17 residues in the CDR3. Per the germline V gene, CDR1 is MNHNS and CDR2 is SASEGT. Trimming pared 6 bases from V and 0 bases from J, leaving 18 bases between. The chain's CDR3 is CASSNAQGFYSNQPQHF. CDR3 coding DNA: TGTGCCAGCAGCAACGCGCAGGGGTTTTATAGCAATCAGCCCCAGCATTTT.

Notes on this clonotype: With a much larger clone just one base away, this may be a read error. This sequence joins TRBV6-1 and TRBJ2-2; weak D call: TRBD1 (6 bases). The CDR3 totals 15 residues. The germline V and J ends were trimmed by 2 bases and 6 bases, with 13 bases remaining between them. CDR1 MNHNS and CDR2 SASEGT come from the germline V gene. CDR3 loop: CASSEQQGDSGELFF. The DNA of the CDR3 is TGTGCCAGCAGTGAACAACAGGGAGACTCCGGGGAGCTGTTTTTT.

The chain couples TRBV4-1 to TRBJ1-1, with 7 bases fitting TRBD1. The length of the CDR3 is 16 residues. Germline CDR1 MGHRA, CDR2 YSYEKL. V was clipped by 3 bases and J by 2 bases; unmatched bases: 9. Here the CDR3 DNA reads TGCGCCAGCAGCCAGCCGGGACAGATATCAAACACTGAAGCTTTCTTT. Protein product: CASSQPGQISNTEAFF.